The 32 T cell receptor beta chains below were found in one sample sequenced in a study of early T cells in non-severe SARS-CoV-2 infection. TCRdb redid the calling of the 5' RACE reads with MiXCR, one entry per CDR3 protein. The repertoire holds 99,000 or so distinct CDR3 sequences, with around a sixth as singletons. Material for sequencing was whole blood. The receptors derive from an adult who was a healthcare worker with PCR-confirmed SARS-CoV-2 infection or an uninfected control (not recorded which).

This clonotype was seen a handful of times. The chain recombines TRBV4-3 with TRBJ2-3, with D unclear. V lost 1 base and J lost 6, with 8 bases in between. The CDR3 is made up of 13 amino acids. The germline gives CDR1 LGHNA, CDR2 YSLEER. In DNA, the CDR3 is TGCGCCAGCAGCCAAGCATGTCGGGATACGCAGTATTTT. This sequence encodes CASSQACRDTQYF.

The J gene is TRBJ1-5, the V gene TRBV29-1, with 10 bases aligning to TRBD1. V trimming: 5 bases; J trimming: 3 bases; junction bases outside the gene matches: 4. The CDR3 consists of 14 residues. Germline loops: CDR1 SQVTM, CDR2 ANQGSEA. As DNA, the CDR3 is TGCAGCGTTACCGGGACAGGGGTCAATCAGCCCCAGCATTTT. Translated, it gives CSVTGTGVNQPQHF.

The gene calls are TRBV3-1 and TRBJ2-1; maybe TRBD2 (5 bases). V lost 2 bases, J lost 0 bases, and 17 bases lay in between. This CDR3 comprises 18 residues. CDR1 and CDR2 from the germline V gene are LGHDT and YNNKEL (reference sequence). The CDR3 spells CASSQLRRTYFSYNEQFF. As DNA, the CDR3 is TGTGCCAGCAGCCAACTCAGACGGACTTACTTCTCCTACAATGAGCAGTTCTTC.

This chain uses TRBV9 with TRBJ1-5; D uncertain. Germline V gene sequence: CDR1 SGDLS, CDR2 YYNGEE. This CDR3 is 14 amino acids long. V was cut by 0 bases and J by 6 bases, with 10 bases left in between. The CDR3: CASSVEGFGQPQHF. As DNA, the CDR3 is TGTGCCAGCAGCGTAGAAGGTTTTGGTCAGCCCCAGCATTTT.

The chain recombines TRBV24-1 with TRBJ2-3; TRBD2 agrees at 9 bases. This CDR3 has 15 residues. From germline, CDR1 is KGHDR and CDR2 SFDVKD. J lost 3 bases, V lost 7 bases, and 7 bases had no gene match. The CDR3 sequence is CATSTSTSGTDTQYF. CDR3 in DNA: TGTGCCACCAGCACTTCGACTAGCGGAACAGATACGCAGTATTTT.

DNA of the CDR3: TGCGCCAGCAGCTTTTCCGGGTCGGGTCAGCCCCAGCATTTT. It is translated as CASSFSGSGQPQHF. This rearrangement joins TRBV5-1 to TRBJ1-5, with D unresolved. With 2 bases removed from V and 6 bases from J, the gap between germline ends came to 12 bases. The CDR3 sequence is 14 residues long. Germline V CDR1 and CDR2: SGHRS, YFSETQ.

This clonotype was observed many times. This chain uses TRBV11-2 with TRBJ2-3; 8 positions agree with TRBD1. V lost 5 bases, J lost 1 base, and 2 bases stayed unmatched. Germline V gene lookup returns CDR1 SGHAT and CDR2 FQNNGV. This CDR3 spans 14 amino acids. CDR3 amino acids: CASSGTGGTDTQYF. The CDR3 DNA sequence: TGTGCCAGCAGCGGGACAGGAGGCACAGATACGCAGTATTTT.

CDR3 coding DNA: TGCGCCAGCAGCCTACCCGCTCCGGGACAGGGCCGCGGTGGCTACACCTTC. Its translation: CASSLPAPGQGRGGYTF. The rearrangement uses TRBV4-1 and TRBJ1-2, with 9 bases fitting TRBD1. V was clipped by 4 bases and J by 7 bases; unmatched bases: 16. CDR3 length: 17 amino acids. Germline loops: CDR1 MGHRA, CDR2 YSYEKL.

This clonotype was counted ten times or more. The chain carries TRBV7-2 and TRBJ1-1, with D possibly being TRBD1 (6 bases). Germline values: CDR1 SGHTA, CDR2 FQGNSA. The CDR3 consists of 16 residues. The V gene lost 0 bases and the J gene lost 4 bases, with 15 bases spanning the gap. In DNA form, the CDR3 reads TGTGCCAGCAGCTTAGCCTCTACAGGGAAGAGCACTGAAGCTTTCTTT. This translates into CASSLASTGKSTEAFF.

At least ten counts were recorded for this clonotype. The chain links TRBV11-2 to TRBJ2-1; D is unresolved. In germline, CDR1 is SGHAT, CDR2 FQNNGV. Trimming cost V 1 base and J 4 bases, with 14 bases left between them. CDR3 length: 16 residues. Written as DNA, the CDR3 is TGTGCCAGCAGCTTAGGCTTGCTAGGAAGATACAATGAGCAGTTCTTC. It encodes CASSLGLLGRYNEQFF.

This clonotype has a single count. With a much larger clone just one base away, this may be a read error. The genes are TRBV9 and TRBJ1-1, with D unclear. Trimming took 4 bases from V and 2 from J, leaving 21 bases between them. Germline CDR1 reads SGDLS; CDR2 reads YYNGEE. The CDR3 sequence is 17 residues long. The chain's CDR3 is CASSPFNGGRTNTEAFF. CDR3 in DNA: TGTGCCAGCAGCCCATTCAATGGAGGCCGTACCAACACTGAAGCTTTCTTT.

This clonotype was counted only a few times. The gene calls are TRBV20-1 and TRBJ2-3; D is perhaps TRBD1 or TRBD2 (6 bases each). V lost 2 bases to trimming and J lost 3 bases, with 15 bases between them. Germline loops: CDR1 DFQATT, CDR2 SNEGSKA (reference sequence). This CDR3 is 15 amino acids long. Here the CDR3 reads CSARKQGGETDTQYF. The CDR3 nucleotides read TGCAGTGCTAGAAAACAGGGCGGGGAGACAGATACGCAGTATTTT.

This clonotype was recorded a few times. The rearrangement links TRBV29-1 to TRBJ1-4; D remains ambiguous. Germline V gives CDR1 SQVTM, CDR2 ANQGSEA. V lost 6 bases to trimming and J lost 8 bases, with 7 bases between them. The CDR3 spans 10 residues. The CDR3: CSVVAEKLFF. In DNA, the CDR3 is TGCAGCGTAGTAGCGGAAAAACTGTTTTTT.

The chain links TRBV6-1 to TRBJ1-2; no reliable D call. The CDR3 covers 14 residues. The V end was cut by 6 bases, the J end by 4 bases, with 15 bases between. The germline V gene encodes CDR1 MNHNS and CDR2 SASEGT. In nucleotides, the CDR3 is TGTGCCAGCAGCGAGGGTTTCGAGGGCTATGGCTACACCTTC. The encoded protein is CASSEGFEGYGYTF.

This chain links TRBV29-1 with TRBJ2-7; no clear D gene. Germline V lookup: CDR1 SQVTM, CDR2 ANQGSEA. The V end lost 4 bases, the J end lost 0 bases, and 10 bases lay between the germline ends. This CDR3 region has 13 residues. The CDR3 reads CSVATDSSYEQYF. Written as DNA, the CDR3 is TGCAGCGTTGCTACAGATAGCTCCTACGAGCAGTACTTC.

J is TRBJ2-1 and V is TRBV16; 8 bases map to TRBD2. CDR3 length equals 16 residues. Per the germline V gene, CDR1 is KGHSY and CDR2 is FQNENV. Trimming removed 0 bases from V and 6 bases from J; junction bases left unmatched: 7. The CDR3 spells CASSQSLFAGGNEQFF. The CDR3 coding sequence is TGTGCCAGCAGCCAATCTTTATTTGCGGGGGGCAATGAGCAGTTCTTC.

This clonotype showed up many times. V and J are TRBV20-1 and TRBJ2-3; 8 bases are a match to TRBD1. Germline assignment: CDR1 DFQATT and CDR2 SNEGSKA (reference sequence). The CDR3 has 15 residues. V lost 6 bases to trimming and J lost 2 bases; unmatched junction nucleotides: 10. CDR3 loop: CSARGQGAITDTQYF. The CDR3 DNA reads TGCAGTGCCCGAGGGCAGGGGGCCATCACAGATACGCAGTATTTT.

In this sample, this clonotype turned up a few times. The chain is built from TRBV20-1 and TRBJ2-2, with D possibly matching TRBD2 (5 bases). The CDR3 loop spans 15 amino acids. CDR1 DFQATT and CDR2 SNEGSKA come from the germline V gene (reference sequence). V lost 0 bases, J lost 2 bases, and 10 bases lay in between. The CDR3 nucleotides read TGCAGTGCTAGAGATCCCGGGAAAAACACCGGGGAGCTGTTTTTT. The encoded protein is CSARDPGKNTGELFF.

This clonotype was observed a handful of times. J is TRBJ1-1 and V is TRBV7-2, with D hard to call. V was cut by 1 base and J by 4 bases, with 10 bases left in between. Looked up from germline, CDR1 is SGHTA and CDR2 is FQGNSA. This CDR3 has 14 residues. For the CDR3, the DNA is TGTGCCAGCAGCTTAGGCCAGGAGGCCACTGAAGCTTTCTTT. Residues: CASSLGQEATEAFF.

This clonotype was seen a few times. The J gene is TRBJ2-3, the V gene TRBV19; 12 nucleotides agree with TRBD2. The germline gives CDR1 LNHDA, CDR2 SQIVND (reference sequence). The CDR3 totals 15 residues. The V gene end was trimmed by 6 bases and the J gene end by 3 bases; junction bases not matched to a gene: 4. CDR3 nucleotides: TGTGCCAGTAGCAAGACTAGCGGGAGAACAGATACGCAGTATTTT. Protein: CASSKTSGRTDTQYF.

The chain uses TRBV28 and TRBJ1-5; D may be TRBD1 (5 bases). Trimming shortened V by 3 bases and J by 8 bases, and 14 bases separated the two germline ends. Germline V gives CDR1 MDHEN, CDR2 SYDVKM. The CDR3 totals 14 residues. As DNA, the CDR3 is TGTGCCAGCAGTTTGCAGGGAGGGTGGGAGCCCCAGCATTTT. It encodes CASSLQGGWEPQHF. The whole variable domain, remainder taken from reference TRBV28 and TRBJ1-5, is DVKVTQSSRYLVKRTGEKVFLECVQDMDHENMFWYRQDPGLGLRLIYFSYDVKMKEKGDIPEGYSVSREKKERFSLILESASTNQTSMYLCASSLQGGWEPQHFGDGTRLSIL.

The sample holds a few counts of this clonotype. The genes are TRBV6-6 and TRBJ1-5, with a tentative D call TRBD1 (6 bases). Germline CDR1 and CDR2: MNHNY and SVGAGI (reference sequence). This CDR3 has 11 amino acids. Trimming shortened V by 9 bases and J by 5 bases, and 8 bases separated the two germline ends. As DNA, the CDR3 is TGTGCCAGTGGGGGCTATCAGCCCCAGCATTTT. Translated: CASGGYQPQHF.

In this sample, this clonotype turned up a few times. V usage is TRBV7-9 and J usage is TRBJ1-4; D is possibly TRBD1 (6 bases). CDR1 and CDR2 from the germline V gene are SEHNR and FQNEAQ (reference sequence). V lost 4 bases and J 0 bases, leaving 12 bases between the germline ends. CDR3 length equals 16 residues. This CDR3 reads CASSSTGLSTNEKLFF. The CDR3 coding sequence is TGTGCCAGCAGCTCGACAGGACTGTCAACTAATGAAAAACTGTTTTTT. Full variable domain (missing parts from reference TRBV7-9 and TRBJ1-4): DTGVSQNPRHKITKRGQNVTFRCDPISEHNRLYWYRQTLGQGPEFLTYFQNEAQLEKSRLLSDRFSAERPKGSFSTLEIQRTEQGDSAMYLCASSSTGLSTNEKLFFGSGTQLSVL.

The chain's CDR3 is CSEGQGGPYEQYF. In DNA form, the CDR3 reads TGCAGCGAAGGACAGGGGGGACCCTACGAGCAGTACTTC. This chain links TRBV29-1 with TRBJ2-7; 10 positions agree with TRBD1. J lost 2 bases, V lost 7 bases, and 5 bases had no gene match. The CDR3 sequence is 13 residues long. The germline V gene has CDR1 SQVTM and CDR2 ANQGSEA.

This clonotype has just a few counts. This chain links TRBV29-1 with TRBJ1-1; 10 nucleotides align to TRBD1. There are 14 residues in the CDR3. Losses at the gene ends were 6 bases for V and 10 bases for J; bases not matched to a gene: 14. Germline V CDR1 and CDR2: SQVTM, ANQGSEA. As DNA, the CDR3 is TGCAGCGTCGCCTACATGGGACAGGGGATTGGAGCTTTCTTT. Its translation is CSVAYMGQGIGAFF.

There are a few counts of this clonotype. The chain links TRBV28 to TRBJ2-7; D tentatively reads TRBD1 or TRBD2 (5 bases each). The length of the CDR3 is 15 residues. Between the trimmed V and J ends, which lost 3 bases and 3 bases, there was a span of 15 bases. The germline CDR1 and CDR2 sequences are MDHEN and SYDVKM. In DNA, the CDR3 is TGTGCCAGCAGTTTTCCCGGGGCAGGGTTCTACGAGCAGTACTTC. Translation: CASSFPGAGFYEQYF.

The V call is TRBV28, the J call TRBJ2-3, with TRBD2 matching 7 bases. The CDR3 runs 16 residues. Germline lookup yields CDR1 MDHEN and CDR2 SYDVKM. V dropped 3 bases and J dropped 2; count of bases not matched to a gene: 8. The CDR3 DNA sequence: TGTGCCAGCAGTTTGGTGTTGGGACTAATCACAGATACGCAGTATTTT. It translates to CASSLVLGLITDTQYF.

This clonotype was picked up a small number of times. The rearrangement joins TRBV28 to TRBJ2-7; TRBD1 might be the D (6 bases). CDR3 length: 18 residues. Germline loops: CDR1 MDHEN, CDR2 SYDVKM. V was trimmed by 4 bases and J by 1 base, leaving 23 bases between them. The DNA for the CDR3 is TGTGCCAGCAGTTCACTCCGCCAATCCAGGGGTCGTTCCTACGAGCAGTACTTC. It codes for CASSSLRQSRGRSYEQYF. Full variable domain (missing parts from reference TRBV28 and TRBJ2-7): DVKVTQSSRYLVKRTGEKVFLECVQDMDHENMFWYRQDPGLGLRLIYFSYDVKMKEKGDIPEGYSVSREKKERFSLILESASTNQTSMYLCASSSLRQSRGRSYEQYFGPGTRLTVT.

The sample holds many counts of this clonotype. The genes are TRBV11-2 and TRBJ2-1, with a tentative D call TRBD1 (6 bases). The CDR3 covers 13 residues. The germline V gene has CDR1 SGHAT and CDR2 FQNNGV. The V gene lost 1 base and the J gene lost 8 bases, with 9 bases spanning the gap. The CDR3 region is CASSLGTVDEQFF. The CDR3 coding sequence is TGTGCCAGCAGCTTAGGGACAGTCGATGAGCAGTTCTTC. Full variable domain (outside the CDR3, taken from reference TRBV11-2 and TRBJ2-1): EAGVAQSPRYKIIEKRQSVAFWCNPISGHATLYWYQQILGQGPKLLIQFQNNGVVDDSQLPKDRFSAERLKGVDSTLKIQPAKLEDSAVYLCASSLGTVDEQFFGPGTRLTVL.

This clonotype was counted between two and nine times. The chain couples TRBV20-1 to TRBJ2-3; D not certain. Deletions cut 5 bases from V and 3 bases from J, with 18 bases between. This CDR3 region has 15 residues. CDR1 DFQATT and CDR2 SNEGSKA come from the germline V gene (reference sequence). CDR3 region: CSASRLPLGTDTQYF. The DNA for the CDR3 is TGCAGTGCTTCCCGGCTCCCTTTGGGTACAGATACGCAGTATTTT.

The chain recombines TRBV6-2 or TRBV6-3 with TRBJ1-2; no reliable D call. Trimming took off 3 bases at V and 2 bases at J, with 16 bases between the two ends. The CDR3 length is 16 residues. CDR1 is MNHEY and CDR2 is SVGEGT in the germline V gene. CDR3 loop: CASSYSRRLPNYGYTF. DNA for the CDR3: TGTGCCAGCAGTTATTCCAGGCGCCTCCCGAACTATGGCTACACCTTC.

This clonotype was observed a handful of times. This chain joins TRBV3-1 and TRBJ2-3, with TRBD2 identical over 7 bases. Looked up from germline, CDR1 is LGHDT and CDR2 is YNNKEL (reference sequence). V was clipped by 10 bases and J by 0 bases; unmatched bases: 13. The CDR3 extends over 16 amino acids. The CDR3 protein is CATCPSGYTSTDTQYF. The CDR3 DNA reads TGTGCCACTTGTCCTAGCGGATATACTAGCACAGATACGCAGTATTTT.